One T cell receptor beta chain is described in this entry. The target of this receptor is not known. No much larger clone exists at a distance of one base, and base qualities are not known. Trimming at the junction amounts to 2 bases on V and 0 bases on J, and the germline ends lie 7 bases apart. The CDR3 spans 14 residues, from the cysteine through the phenylalanine. Only the CDR3 DNA stays, 42 bases, in frame from base 1. In the germline V gene (reference sequence), CDR1 corresponds to SGHNT and CDR2 to YYREEE. The source of the sample is a study of blood T cell repertoires in COVID-19 (dated by TCRdb to the early 2020s). Study-level background: Samples covering the acute and convalescent phases of COVID-19 were provided by collaborators in the United States, Italy and Spain. The repertoires were released in a freely available public database intended as a resource for research on the immune response to SARS-CoV-2. The prospective study material was composed of cDNA or gDNA derived from T cells, B-cell-depleted T cells, or PBMCs. Samples came from the ongoing ImmuneRACE study (first 160 participants) plus 1,254 subjects from 6 global collaborators. Sample metadata almost always included a de-identified subject ID, COVID-19 status, age in years and sex. Deeply sampled blood TCRbeta repertoires from subjects exposed to, actively infected with, or recovered from COVID-19 were included in the dataset. Where available, HLA class I and class II types were taken from metadata supplied by the sample provider and were not determined by assay-based typing.

The paper's findings and limits, for the study overall: The amount of clinical and demographic metadata varied by source and participant and was provided uncurated.

TCRbeta CDR3 regions were amplified from genomic DNA using the immunoSEQ Assay, a bias-controlled multiplex PCR. The authors processed their data as follows. Nucleated cell counts per sample were estimated from amplification of reference gene primers within the assay. To quantify the absolute abundance of each unique TCRbeta CDR3 rearrangement, sequence reads were collapsed and filtered. For each sample, productive Simpson clonality was calculated as the square root of Simpson's diversity index over productive rearrangements. Here the immuneACCESS table is served through TCRdb, limited to in-frame sequences with V and J called. Missing clones are a known gap in these copies; in checked studies unresolved V genes cover under half, and the rest lacks a known reason. That table is the source of V, J and clone size, and D and trimming were worked out from the DNA. The sample profile shows about 140,000 clones; around 84% of them were found once. The ten largest clones take up about 8.9% of the sample.

One collaborating source in Seattle enrolled patients while the patients were actively infected and followed the patients over time throughout the course of disease. Collaborating institutions collected whole blood in K2EDTA tubes following their own protocols. Collaborator samples were shipped for TCRbeta analysis as frozen whole blood, isolated PBMCs, or DNA extracted from either sample type. Sample: peripheral blood. The receptor comes from a young man with COVID-19, enrolled during active disease. The chain couples TRBV5-4 to TRBJ2-3, with the D gene too uncertain to name. CDR3 reads: CASSFSMSTDTQYF. The DNA is as follows: TGTGCCAGCAGCTTTAGTATGAGCACAGATACGCAGTATTTT.